One sample yielded the 17 T cell receptor beta chains listed below, sequenced in a study of tumor-infiltrating lymphocytes in localized non-small cell lung cancer. Method: immunoSEQ multiplex PCR; TCRdb's copy keeps in-frame clones and lacks some. The sample carries 11,000 or so clones, around 76% recorded once. The sequencing sample was made of uninvolved lung tissue not adjacent to the tumor. The origin of the receptors is a human donor with non-small cell lung cancer.

J is TRBJ2-3 and V is TRBV19; D may correspond to TRBD1 or TRBD2 (6 bases each). The CDR3 loop spans 16 amino acids. CDR1 is LNHDA, CDR2 SQIVND, per germline (reference sequence). V was clipped by 6 bases and J by 0 bases, with 16 bases between them. The CDR3 bases are TGTGCCAGTAGAAACCGAGGGGGGACTAGCACAGATACGCAGTATTTT. Translation: CASRNRGGTSTDTQYF. Supplemented by reference TRBV19 and TRBJ2-3, the full variable domain reads DGGITQSPKYLFRKEGQNVTLSCEQNLNHDAMYWYRQDPGQGLRLIYYSQIVNDFQKGDIAEGYSVSREKKESFPLTVTSAQKNPTAFYLCASRNRGGTSTDTQYFGPGTRLTVL.

CDR3 sequence (DNA): TGCGCCAGCAGCTACGGGACTAGCGGGGGCGATACGCAGTATTTT. This sequence encodes CASSYGTSGGDTQYF. The chain combines TRBV5-1 with TRBJ2-3; TRBD2 matches at 14 bases. Germline CDR1 is SGHRS and CDR2 is YFSETQ. V lost 3 bases to trimming and J lost 6 bases; unmatched junction nucleotides: 3. There are 15 residues in the CDR3.

This clone was recorded a few times. This chain uses TRBV2 with TRBJ1-5; TRBD1 is a possible D gene (6 bases). V dropped 9 bases and J dropped 0 bases, with 15 bases sitting between them. The CDR3 is 15 residues long. CDR1 and CDR2 (germline): SNHLY, FYNNEI. CDR3 loop: CASEQGFDSNQPQHF. The CDR3 DNA reads TGTGCCAGTGAACAGGGTTTCGATAGCAATCAGCCCCAGCATTTT.

The chain uses TRBV7-6 and TRBJ2-2; D unresolved. CDR3 length equals 11 residues. Germline CDR1 SGHVS, CDR2 FNYEAQ. Trimming cost V 5 bases and J 4 bases, with 2 bases left between them. The CDR3 DNA reads TGTGCCAGCAGCGGCACCGGGGAGCTGTTTTTT. Amino acid sequence: CASSGTGELFF.

This clone came up once. The genes are TRBV7-9 and TRBJ2-2; D perhaps matches TRBD1 (6 bases). Germline V gene data show CDR1 as SEHNR and CDR2 as FQNEAQ (reference sequence). V lost 8 bases and J 3 bases, leaving 16 bases between the germline ends. This CDR3 is 15 amino acids long. This CDR3 is CASDLNRADTGELFF. For the CDR3, the DNA is TGTGCCAGCGACCTTAACAGGGCGGACACCGGGGAGCTGTTTTTT.

The chain employs TRBV11-2 and TRBJ2-6; 8 bases line up with TRBD1. The CDR3 is made up of 16 amino acids. CDR1 and CDR2 from the germline V gene are SGHAT and FQNNGV. The ends lost 10 bases at V and 0 bases at J; junction bases unmatched: 8. Written as DNA, the CDR3 is TGTGCCAACAGAGACAGGGGTAACTCTGGGGCCAACGTCCTGACTTTC. It translates to CANRDRGNSGANVLTF. The full variable domain, rest sourced from reference TRBV11-2 and TRBJ2-6, is EAGVAQSPRYKIIEKRQSVAFWCNPISGHATLYWYQQILGQGPKLLIQFQNNGVVDDSQLPKDRFSAERLKGVDSTLKIQPAKLEDSAVYLCANRDRGNSGANVLTFGAGSRLTVL.

The chain couples TRBV4-1 to TRBJ2-3, with TRBD2 identical over 9 bases. Germline assignment: CDR1 MGHRA and CDR2 YSYEKL. CDR3 length: 16 residues. Losses at the gene ends were 5 bases for V and 4 bases for J; bases not matched to a gene: 10. This chain's CDR3 is CASSFGLATGSDTQYF. CDR3 sequence (DNA): TGCGCCAGCAGCTTTGGACTAGCGACAGGATCAGATACGCAGTATTTT.

The J gene is TRBJ1-5, the V gene TRBV2; D uncertain. Trimming stripped 2 bases from V and 3 bases from J, with 5 bases between. CDR1 is SNHLY, CDR2 FYNNEI, per germline. The CDR3 contains 13 residues. CDR3 loop: CASSESNNQPQHF. As DNA, the CDR3 is TGTGCCAGCAGTGAAAGCAACAATCAGCCCCAGCATTTT.

The V gene is TRBV11-3, the J gene TRBJ2-4; 9 bases line up with TRBD1. Germline V gene lookup returns CDR1 SGHNT and CDR2 YENEEA. V lost 5 bases to trimming and J lost 7 bases; unmatched junction nucleotides: 3. The length of the CDR3 is 13 residues. In DNA form, the CDR3 reads TGTGCCAGCAGCCGGACAGGGGTGAACATTCAGTACTTC. It translates to CASSRTGVNIQYF.

The chain combines TRBV6-1 with TRBJ2-7, with no clear D. V gave up 8 bases and J gave up 3 bases, with 14 bases separating them. Germline CDR1 MNHNS, CDR2 SASEGT. This CDR3 has 13 residues. CDR3 in amino acids: CASLLGPLYEQYF. The CDR3, as DNA: TGTGCCAGCCTACTCGGACCCCTCTACGAGCAGTACTTC.

V usage is TRBV5-6 and J usage is TRBJ2-3; D is unclear. There are 13 residues in the CDR3. Germline assignment: CDR1 SGHDT and CDR2 YYEEEE. Trimming cost V 2 bases and J 5 bases, with 9 bases left between them. DNA for the CDR3: TGTGCCAGCAGCTTTCAGAGTTTAGATACGCAGTATTTT. This codes for CASSFQSLDTQYF.

This chain joins TRBV5-1 and TRBJ2-5, with 8 bases fitting TRBD2. The CDR3 is 15 amino acids. Trimming removed 2 bases from V and 5 bases from J; junction bases left unmatched: 8. Germline V gives CDR1 SGHRS, CDR2 YFSETQ. This CDR3 is CASSLLGLVEETQYF. DNA for the CDR3: TGCGCCAGCAGCTTACTGGGACTAGTCGAGGAGACCCAGTACTTC.

V gene TRBV4-2 combines with J gene TRBJ1-1, with D maybe TRBD1 (6 bases). The CDR3 has 13 residues. In germline, CDR1 is LGHNA, CDR2 YNFKEQ. V was trimmed by 0 bases and J by 9 bases, leaving 11 bases between them. This CDR3 reads CASSQDQDRKAFF. The CDR3 DNA is TGTGCCAGCAGCCAAGATCAGGACAGAAAAGCTTTCTTT.

J is TRBJ2-3 and V is TRBV7-2, with TRBD2 as a possible D gene (6 bases). Germline V CDR1 and CDR2: SGHTA, FQGNSA. The V end was cut by 2 bases, the J end by 0 bases, with 12 bases between. The CDR3 consists of 16 residues. CDR3 residues: CASSLLGGDSTDTQYF. The CDR3 DNA is TGTGCCAGCAGCTTACTGGGCGGGGATAGCACAGATACGCAGTATTTT.

The chain uses TRBV19 and TRBJ2-2, with TRBD2 matching over 12 bases. The V gene end was trimmed by 9 bases and the J gene end by 7 bases; junction bases not matched to a gene: 6. The CDR3 is made up of 14 amino acids. CDR1 is LNHDA and CDR2 is SQIVND in the germline V gene (reference sequence). The CDR3 spells CASKTSGRIGELFF. CDR3 DNA: TGTGCCAGCAAGACTAGCGGGAGAATCGGGGAGCTGTTTTTT.

CDR3 nucleotide sequence: TGTGCCAGCGGATTTGGAGGGTATAGCAATCAGCCCCAGCATTTT. It specifies CASGFGGYSNQPQHF. This chain links TRBV2 with TRBJ1-5; D is ambiguous. There are 15 residues in the CDR3. Germline-derived CDR1 and CDR2 are SNHLY and FYNNEI. V lost 8 bases and J lost 0, with 14 bases in between.

The J gene is TRBJ2-3, the V gene TRBV2; possibly TRBD2 for D (5 bases). In germline, CDR1 is SNHLY, CDR2 FYNNEI. Between the trimmed V and J ends, which lost 9 bases and 1 base, there was a span of 8 bases. There are 12 residues in the CDR3. DNA of the CDR3: TGTGCCAGTAGAGCGGGCACAGATACGCAGTATTTT. Translated: CASRAGTDTQYF.